This T cell receptor beta chain comes out of a study of cytomegalovirus exposure and HLA in healthy donors. Overall study results and limits: By a later analysis, the bulk of CMV-associated TCR beta chains appeared HLA-restricted.

The PCR had 60 Vbeta and 13 Jbeta primers. The assay was immunoSEQ multiplex PCR, and TCRdb's table has in-frame clones only and misses some. Here the sample spans approximately 160,000 clones, about three quarters being singletons. As regards this clone: The target antigen is unknown.

Specimen: PBMCs. The source of this sequence is a female donor in good health and CMV-seronegative.

CDR3 in amino acids: CASSPSTSKADTQYF. CDR3 nucleotide sequence: TGTGCCAGCAGCCCCTCGACTAGTAAGGCAGATACGCAGTATTTT. This rearrangement joins TRBV7-3 to TRBJ2-3; perhaps TRBD2 as D (6 bases). The CDR3 covers 15 residues. V was clipped by 5 bases and J by 4 bases, with 16 bases between them. Germline-derived CDR1 and CDR2 are SGHTA and FQGTGA. Full variable domain (outside the CDR3, taken from reference TRBV7-3 and TRBJ2-3): GAGVSQTPSNKVTEKGKYVELRCDPISGHTALYWYRQSLGQGPEFLIYFQGTGAADDSGLPNDRFFAVRPEGSVSTLKIQRTERGDSAVYLCASSPSTSKADTQYFGPGTRLTVL.